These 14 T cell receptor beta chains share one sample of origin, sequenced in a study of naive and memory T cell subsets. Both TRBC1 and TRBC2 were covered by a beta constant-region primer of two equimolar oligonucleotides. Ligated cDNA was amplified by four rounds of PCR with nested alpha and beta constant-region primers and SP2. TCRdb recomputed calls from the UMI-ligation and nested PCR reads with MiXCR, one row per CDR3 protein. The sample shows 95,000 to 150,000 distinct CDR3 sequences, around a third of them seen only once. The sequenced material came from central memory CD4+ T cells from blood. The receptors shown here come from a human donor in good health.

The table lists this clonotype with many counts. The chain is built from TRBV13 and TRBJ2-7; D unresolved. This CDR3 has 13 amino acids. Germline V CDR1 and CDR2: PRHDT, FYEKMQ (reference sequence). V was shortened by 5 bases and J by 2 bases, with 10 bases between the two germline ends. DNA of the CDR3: TGTGCCAGCAGCCGAGAAGTGGCCTACGAGCAGTACTTC. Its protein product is CASSREVAYEQYF.

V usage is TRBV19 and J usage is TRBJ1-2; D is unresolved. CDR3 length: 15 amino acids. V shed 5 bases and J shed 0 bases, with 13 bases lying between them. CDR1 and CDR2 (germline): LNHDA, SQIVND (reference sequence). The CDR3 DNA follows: TGTGCCAGTAGTGTCCAGGACCGAACTAACTATGGCTACACCTTC. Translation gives CASSVQDRTNYGYTF.

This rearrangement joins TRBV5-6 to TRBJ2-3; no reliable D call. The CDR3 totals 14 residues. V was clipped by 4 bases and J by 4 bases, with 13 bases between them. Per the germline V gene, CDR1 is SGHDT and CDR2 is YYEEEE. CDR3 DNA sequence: TGTGCCAGCAGCCCTGGTGGTGTTGCAGATACGCAGTATTTT. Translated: CASSPGGVADTQYF.

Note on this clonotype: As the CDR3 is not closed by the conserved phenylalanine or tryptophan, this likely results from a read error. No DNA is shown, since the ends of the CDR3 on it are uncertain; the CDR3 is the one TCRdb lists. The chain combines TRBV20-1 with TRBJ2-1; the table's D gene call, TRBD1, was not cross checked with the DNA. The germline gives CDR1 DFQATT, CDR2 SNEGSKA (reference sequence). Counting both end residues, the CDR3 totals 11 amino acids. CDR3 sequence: CSARSGGRKMI.

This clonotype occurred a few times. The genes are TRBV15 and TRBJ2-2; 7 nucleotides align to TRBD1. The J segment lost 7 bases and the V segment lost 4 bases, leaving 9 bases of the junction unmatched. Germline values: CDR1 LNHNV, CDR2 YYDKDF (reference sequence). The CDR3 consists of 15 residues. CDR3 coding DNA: TGTGCCACCAGCACCTTAGGGGGCAAAGTCGGGGAGCTGTTTTTT. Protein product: CATSTLGGKVGELFF.

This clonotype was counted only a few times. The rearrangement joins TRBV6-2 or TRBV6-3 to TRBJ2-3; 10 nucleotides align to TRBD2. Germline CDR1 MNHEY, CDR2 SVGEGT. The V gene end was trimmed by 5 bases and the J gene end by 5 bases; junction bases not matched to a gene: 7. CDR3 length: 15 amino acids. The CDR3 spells CASSQGLAAGDTQYF. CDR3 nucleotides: TGTGCCAGCAGTCAAGGACTAGCGGCAGGAGATACGCAGTATTTT.

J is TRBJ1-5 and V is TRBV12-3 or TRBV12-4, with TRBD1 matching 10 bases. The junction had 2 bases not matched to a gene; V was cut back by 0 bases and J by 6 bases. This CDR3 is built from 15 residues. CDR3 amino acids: CASSLAGQGSQPQHF. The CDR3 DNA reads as TGTGCCAGCAGTTTAGCGGGACAGGGGAGTCAGCCCCAGCATTTT.

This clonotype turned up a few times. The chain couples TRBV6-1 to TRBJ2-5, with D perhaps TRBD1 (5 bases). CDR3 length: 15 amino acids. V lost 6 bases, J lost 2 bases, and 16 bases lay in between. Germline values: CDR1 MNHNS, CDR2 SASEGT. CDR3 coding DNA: TGTGCCAGCAGCGGTCAAAGACAGAAACAAGAGACCCAGTACTTC. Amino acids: CASSGQRQKQETQYF.

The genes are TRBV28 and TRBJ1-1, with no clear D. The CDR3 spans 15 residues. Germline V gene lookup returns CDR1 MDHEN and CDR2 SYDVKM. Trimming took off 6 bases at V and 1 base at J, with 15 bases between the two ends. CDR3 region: CASRFPGSRNTEAFF. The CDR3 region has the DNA TGTGCCAGCAGGTTCCCTGGGTCACGGAACACTGAAGCTTTCTTT.

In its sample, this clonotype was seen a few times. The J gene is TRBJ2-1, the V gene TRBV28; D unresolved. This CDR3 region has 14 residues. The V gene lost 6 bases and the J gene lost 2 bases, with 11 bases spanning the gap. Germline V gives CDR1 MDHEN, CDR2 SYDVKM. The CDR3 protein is CASRLANPYNEQFF. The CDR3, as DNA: TGTGCCAGCAGATTAGCTAATCCCTACAATGAGCAGTTCTTC.

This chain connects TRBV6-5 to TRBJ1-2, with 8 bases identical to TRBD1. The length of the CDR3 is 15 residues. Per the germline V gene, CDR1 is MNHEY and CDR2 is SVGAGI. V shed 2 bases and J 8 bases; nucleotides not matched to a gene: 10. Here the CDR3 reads CASSYGQGAISGYTF. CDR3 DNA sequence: TGTGCCAGCAGTTACGGGCAGGGGGCGATTTCGGGCTACACCTTC.

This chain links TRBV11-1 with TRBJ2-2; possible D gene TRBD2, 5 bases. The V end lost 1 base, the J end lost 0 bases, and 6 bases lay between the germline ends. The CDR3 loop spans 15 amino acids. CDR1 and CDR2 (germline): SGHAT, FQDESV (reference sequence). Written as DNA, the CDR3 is TGTGCCAGCAGCTTAGGCGGGCCGAACACCGGGGAGCTGTTTTTT. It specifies CASSLGGPNTGELFF. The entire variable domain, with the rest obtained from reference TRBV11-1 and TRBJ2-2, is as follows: EAEVAQSPRYKITEKSQAVAFWCDPISGHATLYWYRQILGQGPELLVQFQDESVVDDSQLPKDRFSAERLKGVDSTLKIQPAELGDSAMYLCASSLGGPNTGELFFGEGSRLTVL.

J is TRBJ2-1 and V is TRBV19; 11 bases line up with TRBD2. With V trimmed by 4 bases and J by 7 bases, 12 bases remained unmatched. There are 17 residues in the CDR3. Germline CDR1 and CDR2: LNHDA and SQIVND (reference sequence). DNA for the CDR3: TGTGCCAGTAGTAGGTCCGCATTAGCGGGAGGGTATAATGAGCAGTTCTTC. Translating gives CASSRSALAGGYNEQFF.

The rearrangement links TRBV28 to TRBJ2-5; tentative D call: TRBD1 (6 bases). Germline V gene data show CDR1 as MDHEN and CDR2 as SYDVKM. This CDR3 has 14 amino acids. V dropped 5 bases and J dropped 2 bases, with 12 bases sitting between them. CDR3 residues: CASSPLQGQETQYF. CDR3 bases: TGTGCCAGCAGTCCCCTGCAGGGGCAAGAGACCCAGTACTTC.